The rows below give T cell receptor beta chains drawn from one sample of a study of T cell responses to AZD1222 COVID-19 vaccine. Assay: immunoSEQ multiplex PCR; the TCRdb copy retains only in-frame clones and omits some. Of 180,000 or so clones listed, over 85% are singletons. The sequencing used peripheral blood, collected on day 0 of AZD1222 vaccination. These receptor sequences come from an adult in good health. CDR3s leave out the opening cysteine and the closing phenylalanine or tryptophan.

v_gene	j_gene	CDR3aa
TRBV11-2	TRBJ2-3	ASSLDWSNTQY
TRBV23-1	TRBJ1-4	ASSQIGTGRGEKLF
TRBV6-5	TRBJ2-3	ASRGRDKGLDTQY
TRBV5-6	TRBJ2-1	ASSPLWGQYNEQF
TRBV24-1	TRBJ1-3	ATIIWTGARAVGNTIY
TRBV19	TRBJ1-2	ASTPAGYGYT
TRBV2	TRBJ1-5	ASSENPNQPQH
TRBV5-1	TRBJ1-1	ASSTKLTGEAF
TRBV29-1	TRBJ2-7	SAKGQITYEQY
TRBV5-4	TRBJ2-3	ASSSNDGLRTDTQY
TRBV7-9	TRBJ2-5	ASSLRRRLSQETQY
TRBV6-2/TRBV6-3	TRBJ2-1	ASSYLLNNEQF
TRBV7-2	TRBJ1-5	ASSLTRGGNQPQH
TRBV21-1	TRBJ1-4	ASSKVQGFKVRKLF
TRBV5-1	TRBJ1-2	ASSLWDNYGYT
TRBV21-1	TRBJ2-1	ASTLGRILNTYNEQF
TRBV10-2	TRBJ1-1	ASRGGPSRPLHTEAF
TRBV12-3/TRBV12-4	TRBJ2-5	ASSSQFRETQY
TRBV5-4	TRBJ1-2	ASSLTTRNYGYT
TRBV18	TRBJ1-5	ASSPSGGQGKH
TRBV18	TRBJ1-2	ASSSGQGGYGYT
TRBV9	TRBJ1-2	ASSVQGGEGYT
TRBV11-3	TRBJ1-3	ASSLESTARNTIY
TRBV3-1/TRBV3-2	TRBJ2-2	ASSQGGTNTGELF
TRBV27	TRBJ2-7	ASSRGGTAYEQY
TRBV6-5	TRBJ2-1	ASSYETSRSLNEQF
TRBV4-1	TRBJ1-1	ASSQDSRTPNTEAF
TRBV18	TRBJ1-4	ASSRYQGGDEKLF
TRBV4-2	TRBJ2-3	ASSRWEVPTDTQY
TRBV3-1/TRBV3-2	TRBJ1-4	ASSQAFPPVF